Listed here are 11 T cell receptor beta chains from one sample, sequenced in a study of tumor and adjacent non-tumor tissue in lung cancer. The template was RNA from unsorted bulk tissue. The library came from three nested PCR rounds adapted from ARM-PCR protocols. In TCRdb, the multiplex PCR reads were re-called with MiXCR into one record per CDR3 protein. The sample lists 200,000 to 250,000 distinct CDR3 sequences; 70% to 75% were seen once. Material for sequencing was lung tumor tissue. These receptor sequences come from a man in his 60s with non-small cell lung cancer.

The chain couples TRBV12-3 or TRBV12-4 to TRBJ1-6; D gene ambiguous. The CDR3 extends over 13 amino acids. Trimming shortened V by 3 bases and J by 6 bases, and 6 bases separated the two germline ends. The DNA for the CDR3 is TGTGCCAGCAGTTTGTCTTCTAATTCACCCCTCCACTTT. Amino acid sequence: CASSLSSNSPLHF.

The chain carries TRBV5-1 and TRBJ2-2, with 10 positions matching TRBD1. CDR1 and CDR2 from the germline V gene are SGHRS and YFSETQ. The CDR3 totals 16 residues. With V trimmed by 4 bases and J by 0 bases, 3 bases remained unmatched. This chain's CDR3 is CASSPGQGSNTGELFF. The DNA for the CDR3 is TGCGCCAGCAGCCCGGGACAGGGGTCGAACACCGGGGAGCTGTTTTTT.

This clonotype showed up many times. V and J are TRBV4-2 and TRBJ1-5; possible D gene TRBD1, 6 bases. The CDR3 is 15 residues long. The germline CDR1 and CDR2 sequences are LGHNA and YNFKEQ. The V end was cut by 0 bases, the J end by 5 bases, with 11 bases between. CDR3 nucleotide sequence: TGTGCCAGCAGCCAAGATAGACAGGTCCATCAGCCCCAGCATTTT. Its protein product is CASSQDRQVHQPQHF.

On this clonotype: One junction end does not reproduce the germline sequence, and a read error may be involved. The CDR3 is CVSSFVRDRHAYEQYF. CDR3 DNA: TGTGTCAGCAGTTTCGTCCGGGACAGACACGCCTACGAGCAGTACTTC. The V and J genes are TRBV6-2 or TRBV6-3 and TRBJ2-7, with 7 bases matching TRBD1. Germline CDR1 MNHEY, CDR2 SVGEGT. The length of the CDR3 is 16 residues.

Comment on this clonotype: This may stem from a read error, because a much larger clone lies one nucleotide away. The DNA for the CDR3 is TGTGCCAGCTGCGTCGAAGGCGGTCATACGCAGTATTTT. It specifies CASCVEGGHTQYF. The V and J genes are TRBV6-5 and TRBJ2-3; D uncertain. The CDR3 sequence is 13 residues long. Germline V CDR1 and CDR2: MNHEY, SVGAGI. V gave up 8 bases and J gave up 7 bases, with 16 bases separating them.

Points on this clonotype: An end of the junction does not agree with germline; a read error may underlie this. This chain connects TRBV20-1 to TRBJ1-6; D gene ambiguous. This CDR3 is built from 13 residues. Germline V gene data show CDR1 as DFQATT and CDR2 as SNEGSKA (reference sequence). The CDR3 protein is CSALPGHNSPLHF. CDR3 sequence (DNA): TGCAGTGCCCTGCCGGGCCATAACTCACCCCTCCACTTT.

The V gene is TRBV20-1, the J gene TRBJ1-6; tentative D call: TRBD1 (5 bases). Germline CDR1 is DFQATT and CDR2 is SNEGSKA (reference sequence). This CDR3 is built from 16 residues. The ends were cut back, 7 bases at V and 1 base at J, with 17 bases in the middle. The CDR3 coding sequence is TGCAGTGTTACCACGGGGTCAGGGTCCTATAATTCACCCCTCCACTTT. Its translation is CSVTTGSGSYNSPLHF.

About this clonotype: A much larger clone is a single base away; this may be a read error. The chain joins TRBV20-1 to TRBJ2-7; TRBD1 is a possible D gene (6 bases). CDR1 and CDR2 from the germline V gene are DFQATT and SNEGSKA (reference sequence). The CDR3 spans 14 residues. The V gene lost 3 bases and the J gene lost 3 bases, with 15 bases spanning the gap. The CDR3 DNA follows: TGCAGTGCTAGGCCCGACACAGGGCTCTACGAGCAGTACTTC. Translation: CSARPDTGLYEQYF.

CDR3 region: CASTFGPHEQYF. As DNA, the CDR3 is TGTGCCAGCACTTTCGGGCCCCACGAGCAGTACTTC. The rearrangement joins TRBV28 to TRBJ2-7, with no clear D. The CDR3 has 12 residues. Per germline, CDR1 MDHEN and CDR2 SYDVKM. With 7 bases removed from V and 5 bases from J, the gap between germline ends came to 12 bases.

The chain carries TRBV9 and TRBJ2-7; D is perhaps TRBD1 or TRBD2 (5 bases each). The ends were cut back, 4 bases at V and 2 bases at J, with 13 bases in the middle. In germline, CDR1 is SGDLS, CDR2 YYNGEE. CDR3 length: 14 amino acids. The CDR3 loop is CASSKGPEPYEQYF. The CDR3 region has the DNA TGTGCCAGCAGCAAGGGACCGGAACCCTACGAGCAGTACTTC.

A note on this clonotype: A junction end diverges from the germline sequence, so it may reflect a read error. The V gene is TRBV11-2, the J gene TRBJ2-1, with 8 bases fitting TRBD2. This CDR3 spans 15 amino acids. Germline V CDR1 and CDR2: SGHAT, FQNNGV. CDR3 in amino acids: CASIPAGGAYNVQFF. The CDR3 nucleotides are TGTGCCAGCATTCCCGCGGGGGGCGCTTACAATGTGCAGTTCTTC.